This TCR beta chain stems from a study of blood T cell repertoires in COVID-19. Across the whole study: From T cells, B-cell-depleted T cells, or PBMCs came the material, which was cDNA or gDNA.

This CDR3 contains 15 residues. V lost 5 bases and J lost 9; bases outside the gene matches: 8. Germline V gives CDR1 MNHEY, CDR2 SMNVEV (reference sequence). This table comes from immunoSEQ multiplex PCR, and its TCRdb copy is limited to in-frame clones, with some not included. This sample yields about 240,000 clones, of which about 80% are seen a single time; approximately 9.6% belongs to the top ten. The material sequenced was peripheral blood. This sequence joins TRBV27 and TRBJ1-6; 9 nucleotides agree with TRBD1. The sequence was collected from a woman of 80 years or more with acute or convalescent COVID-19. CDR3 protein: CASSPGTGPGSPLHF. The DNA for the CDR3 is TGTGCCAGCAGTCCTGGGACAGGGCCGGGTTCACCCCTCCACTTT.